Listed here are 8 T cell receptor beta chains from one sample, sequenced in a study of metastatic and nonmetastatic thyroid tumors. All patients were treatment-naive before thyroid surgery. MiXCR was used by TCRdb to re-call the PCR reads. In the table there are 15,000 to 20,000 clones, around 40% of which are singletons. The material sequenced was tumor tissue. The receptors derive from a female donor with papillary thyroid cancer or a benign thyroid nodule (not recorded which). Some clones in this sample may be carry-over from other donors' samples.

This chain connects TRBV4-2 to TRBJ2-7, with TRBD2 matching 7 bases. The ends lost 4 bases at V and 3 bases at J; junction bases unmatched: 9. The germline CDR1 and CDR2 sequences are LGHNA and YNFKEQ. The CDR3 is 15 amino acids. This CDR3 reads CASSPGSGENYEQYF. The CDR3 nucleotides read TGTGCCAGCAGCCCAGGGAGCGGGGAAAACTACGAGCAGTACTTC.

A few counts support this clone. The chain recombines TRBV4-1 with TRBJ1-2; possible D gene TRBD1, 5 bases. CDR3 length: 14 residues. Germline loops: CDR1 MGHRA, CDR2 YSYEKL. V was clipped by 5 bases and J by 2 bases, with 12 bases between them. CDR3 DNA: TGCGCCAGCAGCTCCGGGACGGACAACTATGGCTACACCTTC. Its protein product is CASSSGTDNYGYTF.

The table lists this clone with a few counts. The chain employs TRBV6-1 and TRBJ2-3; 12 bases are shared with TRBD2. The CDR3 covers 14 residues. Trimming removed 1 base from V and 8 bases from J; junction bases left unmatched: 1. The germline V gene has CDR1 MNHNS and CDR2 SASEGT. This CDR3 reads CASSEGLAGATQYF. The CDR3 DNA reads TGTGCCAGCAGTGAAGGACTAGCGGGAGCTACGCAGTATTTT.

This clone was seen more than once but under ten times. This chain links TRBV10-3 with TRBJ2-3, with TRBD1 as a possible D gene (6 bases). Germline V gives CDR1 ENHRY, CDR2 SYGVKD. V dropped 4 bases and J dropped 5 bases, with 13 bases sitting between them. The CDR3 totals 14 residues. In DNA, the CDR3 is TGTGCCATCAGTGGAACAGGGTCCCGAGATACGCAGTATTTT. This encodes CAISGTGSRDTQYF.

This chain connects TRBV11-2 to TRBJ2-1, with D possibly being TRBD2 (6 bases). V was trimmed by 5 bases and J by 3 bases, leaving 17 bases between them. This CDR3 has 16 residues. Germline V gene sequence: CDR1 SGHAT, CDR2 FQNNGV. The CDR3 is CASSPGRSSIYNEQFF. The CDR3 nucleotides are TGTGCCAGCAGCCCAGGGAGGAGTTCCATCTACAATGAGCAGTTCTTC.

The V and J genes are TRBV7-3 and TRBJ2-1; a weak D match, TRBD2 (6 bases). CDR1 is SGHTA and CDR2 is FQGTGA in the germline V gene. V was trimmed by 5 bases and J by 2 bases, leaving 13 bases between them. This CDR3 spans 15 amino acids. Written as DNA, the CDR3 is TGTGCCAGCAGCAACGGCGGGGCCACCTACAATGAGCAGTTCTTC. This sequence encodes CASSNGGATYNEQFF.

This clone was counted only a few times. V usage is TRBV27 and J usage is TRBJ1-5; TRBD1 is a possible D gene (5 bases). The CDR3 loop spans 15 amino acids. Germline V lookup: CDR1 MNHEY, CDR2 SMNVEV (reference sequence). V dropped 6 bases and J dropped 4 bases, with 16 bases sitting between them. The CDR3 DNA sequence: TGTGCCAGCAGGGGGCTGGCAGGGCGAAATCAGCCCCAGCATTTT. Encoded protein: CASRGLAGRNQPQHF.

The genes are TRBV12-3 or TRBV12-4 and TRBJ2-2; 15 positions match TRBD2. J gave up 8 bases and V 5 bases, and 3 bases lay outside the gene matches. The CDR3 totals 15 residues. The CDR3 sequence: CASSPGLAGGGELFF. The CDR3 DNA is TGTGCCAGCAGTCCGGGACTAGCGGGAGGAGGGGAGCTGTTTTTT.